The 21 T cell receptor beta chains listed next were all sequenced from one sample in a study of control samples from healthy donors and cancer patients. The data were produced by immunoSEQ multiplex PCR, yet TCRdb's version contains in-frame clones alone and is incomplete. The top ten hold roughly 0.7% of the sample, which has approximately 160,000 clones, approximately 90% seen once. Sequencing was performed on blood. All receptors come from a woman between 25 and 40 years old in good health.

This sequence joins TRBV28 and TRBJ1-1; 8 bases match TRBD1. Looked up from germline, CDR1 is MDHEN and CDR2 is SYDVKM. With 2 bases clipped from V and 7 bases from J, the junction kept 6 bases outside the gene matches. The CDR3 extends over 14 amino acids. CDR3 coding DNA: TGTGCCAGCAGTTTAGGGACAGGAGCAGATGAAGCTTTCTTT. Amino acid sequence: CASSLGTGADEAFF.

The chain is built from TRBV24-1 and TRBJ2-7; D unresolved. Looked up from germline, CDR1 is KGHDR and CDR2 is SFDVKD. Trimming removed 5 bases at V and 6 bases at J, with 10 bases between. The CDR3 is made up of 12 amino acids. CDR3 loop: CATSVAELEQYF. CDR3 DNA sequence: TGTGCCACCAGTGTGGCAGAACTCGAGCAGTACTTC.

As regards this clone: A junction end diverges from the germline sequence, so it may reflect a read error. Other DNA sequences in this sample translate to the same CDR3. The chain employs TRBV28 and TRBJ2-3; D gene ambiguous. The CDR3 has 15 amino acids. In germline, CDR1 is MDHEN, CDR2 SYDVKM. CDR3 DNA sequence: TGTGCTAGCAGTTCCCCTGACTCGAGGACCGATACGCAGTATTTT. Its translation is CASSSPDSRTDTQYF.

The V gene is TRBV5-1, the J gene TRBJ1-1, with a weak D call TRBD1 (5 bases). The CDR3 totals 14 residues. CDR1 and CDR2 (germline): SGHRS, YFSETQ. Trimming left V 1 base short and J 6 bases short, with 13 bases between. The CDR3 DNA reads TGCGCCAGCAGCTTGCCGGACACGGGCGCTGAAGCTTTCTTT. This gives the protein CASSLPDTGAEAFF.

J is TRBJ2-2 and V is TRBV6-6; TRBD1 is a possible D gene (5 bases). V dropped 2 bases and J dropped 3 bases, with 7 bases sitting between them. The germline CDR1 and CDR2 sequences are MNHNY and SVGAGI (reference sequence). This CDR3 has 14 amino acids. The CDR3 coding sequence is TGTGCCAGCAGTTACCCCAGGGACACCGGGGAGCTGTTTTTT. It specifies CASSYPRDTGELFF.

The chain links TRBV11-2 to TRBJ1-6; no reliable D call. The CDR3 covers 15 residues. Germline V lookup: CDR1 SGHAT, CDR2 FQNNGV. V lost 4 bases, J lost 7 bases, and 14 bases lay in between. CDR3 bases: TGTGCCAGCAGCTCAAGAGAAAAGGAGAATTCACCCCTCCACTTT. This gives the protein CASSSREKENSPLHF.

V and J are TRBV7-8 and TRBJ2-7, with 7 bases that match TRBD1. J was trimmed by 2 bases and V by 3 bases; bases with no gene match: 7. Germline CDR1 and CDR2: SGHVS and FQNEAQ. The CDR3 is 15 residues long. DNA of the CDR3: TGTGCCAGCAGCTTTTCCTGGACAGGCACCTACGAGCAGTACTTC. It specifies CASSFSWTGTYEQYF. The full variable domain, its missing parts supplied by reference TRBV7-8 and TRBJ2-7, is GAGVSQSPRYKVAKRGQDVALRCDPISGHVSLFWYQQALGQGPEFLTYFQNEAQLDKSGLPSDRFFAERPEGSVSTLKIQRTQQEDSAVYLCASSFSWTGTYEQYFGPGTRLTVT.

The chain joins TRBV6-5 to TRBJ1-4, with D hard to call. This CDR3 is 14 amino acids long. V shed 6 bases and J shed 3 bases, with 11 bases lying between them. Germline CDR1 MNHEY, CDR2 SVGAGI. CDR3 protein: CASRTGAPNEKLFF. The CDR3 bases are TGTGCCAGCAGGACGGGTGCTCCTAATGAAAAACTGTTTTTT.

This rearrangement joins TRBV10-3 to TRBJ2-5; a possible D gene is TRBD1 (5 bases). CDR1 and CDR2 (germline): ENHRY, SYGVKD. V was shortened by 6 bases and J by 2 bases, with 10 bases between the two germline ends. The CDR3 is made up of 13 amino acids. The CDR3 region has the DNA TGTGCCATCAGAGGGGCCAGACAAGAGACCCAGTACTTC. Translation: CAIRGARQETQYF.

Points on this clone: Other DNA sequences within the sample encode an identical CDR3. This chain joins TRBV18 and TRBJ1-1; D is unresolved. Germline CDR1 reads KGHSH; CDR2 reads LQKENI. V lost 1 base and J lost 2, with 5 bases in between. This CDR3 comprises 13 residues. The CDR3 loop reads CASSPQGNTEAFF. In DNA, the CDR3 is TGTGCCAGCTCACCACAGGGTAACACTGAAGCTTTCTTT. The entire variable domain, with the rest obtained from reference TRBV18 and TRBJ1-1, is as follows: NAGVMQNPRHLVRRRGQEARLRCSPMKGHSHVYWYRQLPEEGLKFMVYLQKENIIDESGMPKERFSAEFPKEGPSILRIQQVVRGDSAAYFCASSPQGNTEAFFGQGTRLTVV.

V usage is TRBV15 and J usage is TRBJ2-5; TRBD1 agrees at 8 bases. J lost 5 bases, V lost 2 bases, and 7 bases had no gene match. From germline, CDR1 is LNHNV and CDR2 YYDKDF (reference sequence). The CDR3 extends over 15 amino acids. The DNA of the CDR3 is TGTGCCACCAGCAGATCCCAGACAGGGGATGAGACCCAGTACTTC. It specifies CATSRSQTGDETQYF.

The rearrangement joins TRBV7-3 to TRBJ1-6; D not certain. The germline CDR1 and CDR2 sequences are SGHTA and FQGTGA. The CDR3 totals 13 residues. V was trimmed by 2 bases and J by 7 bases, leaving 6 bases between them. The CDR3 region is CASSLDWNSPLHF. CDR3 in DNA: TGTGCCAGCAGCTTAGATTGGAATTCACCCCTCCACTTT.

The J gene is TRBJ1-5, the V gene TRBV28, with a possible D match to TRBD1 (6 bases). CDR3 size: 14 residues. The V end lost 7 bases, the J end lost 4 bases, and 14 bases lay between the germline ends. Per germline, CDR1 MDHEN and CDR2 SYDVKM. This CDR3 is CASKGTFSNQPQHF. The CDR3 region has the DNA TGTGCCAGCAAGGGGACATTTAGTAATCAGCCCCAGCATTTT.

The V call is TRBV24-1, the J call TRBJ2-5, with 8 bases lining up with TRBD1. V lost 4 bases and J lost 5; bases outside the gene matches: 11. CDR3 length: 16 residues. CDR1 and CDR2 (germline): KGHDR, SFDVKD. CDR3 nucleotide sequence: TGTGCCACCAGTGACCGCGGACAGGGTCTGTGGGAGACCCAGTACTTC. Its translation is CATSDRGQGLWETQYF.

CDR3 nucleotides: TGTGCCAGCAGCGTAGAAGGGAACCAGGGAAACACCATATATTTT. The encoded protein is CASSVEGNQGNTIYF. The V and J genes are TRBV9 and TRBJ1-3; D uncertain. With 0 bases removed from V and 4 bases from J, the gap between germline ends came to 11 bases. In germline, CDR1 is SGDLS, CDR2 YYNGEE. The CDR3 sequence is 15 residues long.

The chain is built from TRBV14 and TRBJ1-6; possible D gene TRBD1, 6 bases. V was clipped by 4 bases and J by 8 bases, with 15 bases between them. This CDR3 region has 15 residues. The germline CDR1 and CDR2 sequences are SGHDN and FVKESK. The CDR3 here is CASSRLGEGDSPLHF. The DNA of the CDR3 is TGTGCCAGCAGCCGCCTCGGGGAGGGGGATTCACCCCTCCACTTT.

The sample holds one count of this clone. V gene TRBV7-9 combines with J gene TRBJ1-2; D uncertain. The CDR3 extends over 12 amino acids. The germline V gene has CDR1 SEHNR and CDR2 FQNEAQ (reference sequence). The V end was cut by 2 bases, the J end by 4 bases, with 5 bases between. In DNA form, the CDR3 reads TGTGCCAGCAGCTTAAACGGCTATGGCTACACCTTC. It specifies CASSLNGYGYTF.

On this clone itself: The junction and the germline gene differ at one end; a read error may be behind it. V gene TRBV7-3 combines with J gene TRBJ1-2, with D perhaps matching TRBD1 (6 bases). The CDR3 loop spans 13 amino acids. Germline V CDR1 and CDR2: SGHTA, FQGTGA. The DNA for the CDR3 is TGTGCCAGCAGCTTAATCTCGACAGGCGACTTATCCTTC. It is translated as CASSLISTGDLSF.

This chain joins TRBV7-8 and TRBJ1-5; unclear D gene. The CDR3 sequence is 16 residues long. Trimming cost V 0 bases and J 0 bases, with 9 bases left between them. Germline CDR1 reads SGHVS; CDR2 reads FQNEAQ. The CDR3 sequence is CASSLAWADSNQPQHF. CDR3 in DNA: TGTGCCAGCAGCTTAGCGTGGGCGGATAGCAATCAGCCCCAGCATTTT.

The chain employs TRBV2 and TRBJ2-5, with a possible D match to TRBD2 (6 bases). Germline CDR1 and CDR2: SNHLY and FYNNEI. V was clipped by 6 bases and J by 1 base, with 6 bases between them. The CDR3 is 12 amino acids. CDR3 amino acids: CASRGGQETQYF. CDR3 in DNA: TGTGCCAGCAGGGGGGGCCAAGAGACCCAGTACTTC.

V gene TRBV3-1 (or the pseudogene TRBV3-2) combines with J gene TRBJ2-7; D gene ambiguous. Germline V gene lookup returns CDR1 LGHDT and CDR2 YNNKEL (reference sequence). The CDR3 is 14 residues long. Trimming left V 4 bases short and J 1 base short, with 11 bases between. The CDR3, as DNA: TGTGCCAGCAGCCTTACCGGGCCTTCCTACGAGCAGTACTTC. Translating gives CASSLTGPSYEQYF.